The 28 T cell receptor beta chains below come from one sample, sequenced in a study of human T cells and chemical hapten exposure. Indicated time point: pre-sensitization, week 0. The treatment is: therapeutic diphenylcyclopropenone sensitization with weekly scalp DPC. TCRdb used MiXCR to reprocess the RACE reads, holding one entry per CDR3 protein. Among more than 300,000 distinct CDR3 sequences listed, around 5.5% were seen once. The sample was whole blood, taken in connection with sensitization to the hapten diphenylcyclopropenone (DPC). These receptors all stem from a woman aged 50 to 60 with alopecia areata. Some clones in this sample may be carry-over from other donors' samples.

This clonotype occurred many times. This chain connects TRBV5-6 to TRBJ2-3, with D perhaps matching TRBD2 (5 bases). The germline V and J ends were trimmed by 2 bases and 4 bases, with 14 bases remaining between them. The CDR3 has 15 residues. Germline V gene data show CDR1 as SGHDT and CDR2 as YYEEEE. The CDR3 protein is CASSLSGRRPDTQYF. CDR3 nucleotides: TGTGCCAGCAGCTTAAGCGGCCGCCGCCCAGATACGCAGTATTTT.

The rearrangement joins TRBV6-1 to TRBJ1-6, with 8 bases identical to TRBD1. The CDR3 is 13 amino acids. V trimming: 3 bases; J trimming: 11 bases; junction bases outside the gene matches: 3. From germline, CDR1 is MNHNS and CDR2 SASEGT. This CDR3 is CASSDLTGAPLHF. The CDR3 DNA follows: TGTGCCAGCAGTGATCTGACAGGGGCACCCCTCCACTTT.

This clonotype was seen at least ten times. This chain joins TRBV7-9 and TRBJ1-1; D is perhaps TRBD1 (6 bases). The CDR3 is made up of 17 amino acids. The V end lost 7 bases, the J end lost 1 base, and 22 bases lay between the germline ends. The germline V gene encodes CDR1 SEHNR and CDR2 FQNEAQ (reference sequence). CDR3 sequence (DNA): TGTGCCAGCAACTTCGACAGGCAAACCCCCCGGAACACTGAAGCTTTCTTT. This gives the protein CASNFDRQTPRNTEAFF.

This clonotype appeared a few times. The chain joins TRBV13 to TRBJ2-1, with D uncertain. The V end was cut by 4 bases, the J end by 9 bases, with 10 bases between. Germline CDR1 reads PRHDT; CDR2 reads FYEKMQ (reference sequence). The CDR3 runs 12 residues. CDR3 coding DNA: TGTGCCAGCAGCTCCAGCCCTGTTGAGCAGTTCTTC. Protein: CASSSSPVEQFF. The full variable domain, with the rest looked up from reference TRBV13 and TRBJ2-1, is AAGVIQSPRHLIKEKRETATLKCYPIPRHDTVYWYQQGPGQDPQFLISFYEKMQSDKGSIPDRFSAQQFSDYHSELNMSSLELGDSALYFCASSSSPVEQFFGPGTRLTVL.

This clonotype was counted ten times or more. CDR3 coding DNA: TGTGCCAGCAGTTACGATACAGGGCCGCCCTCTGGGGCCAACGTCCTGACTTTC. Its translation: CASSYDTGPPSGANVLTF. This chain joins TRBV6-5 and TRBJ2-6, with D perhaps TRBD1 (6 bases). Germline V gene lookup returns CDR1 MNHEY and CDR2 SVGAGI. Trimming took off 2 bases at V and 0 bases at J, with 14 bases between the two ends. The CDR3 totals 18 residues.

This clonotype came up a few times. This chain uses TRBV7-3 with TRBJ2-1, with 9 positions matching TRBD2. Germline-derived CDR1 and CDR2 are SGHTA and FQGTGA. The CDR3 runs to 16 residues. Trimming took 2 bases from V and 4 from J; bases not matched to a gene: 6. The CDR3 spells CASSLSSGIPYNEQFF. In DNA form, the CDR3 reads TGTGCCAGCAGCTTATCTAGCGGGATTCCTTACAATGAGCAGTTCTTC.

The chain recombines TRBV7-3 with TRBJ2-1; 9 bases fit TRBD2. CDR3 length: 16 amino acids. Losses at the gene ends were 2 bases for V and 2 bases for J; bases not matched to a gene: 4. Germline loops: CDR1 SGHTA, CDR2 FQGTGA. The CDR3 DNA is TGTGCCAGCAGCTTATACGCTAGCGGGACCTACAATGAGCAGTTCTTC. It yields the protein CASSLYASGTYNEQFF. Based on the CDR3 plus reference TRBV7-3 and TRBJ2-1, the full variable domain is GAGVSQTPSNKVTEKGKYVELRCDPISGHTALYWYRQSLGQGPEFLIYFQGTGAADDSGLPNDRFFAVRPEGSVSTLKIQRTERGDSAVYLCASSLYASGTYNEQFFGPGTRLTVL.

This clonotype occurred many times. The chain carries TRBV7-3 and TRBJ2-2; 8 bases fit TRBD2. Per the germline V gene, CDR1 is SGHTA and CDR2 is FQGTGA. This CDR3 region has 15 residues. V lost 5 bases and J lost 1; bases outside the gene matches: 3. DNA for the CDR3: TGTGCCAGCAGCCCACTAGCGGAGAACACCGGGGAGCTGTTTTTT. It specifies CASSPLAENTGELFF.

This clonotype has ten or more counts. The chain uses TRBV20-1 and TRBJ1-5; 7 bases agree with TRBD1. Unmatched junction bases numbered 14, after V lost 5 bases and J lost 4 bases. This CDR3 comprises 16 residues. Germline V gene sequence: CDR1 DFQATT, CDR2 SNEGSKA (reference sequence). The CDR3 sequence is CSAPLLTGTTNQPQHF. CDR3 nucleotides: TGCAGTGCTCCTCTCCTGACAGGGACAACAAATCAGCCCCAGCATTTT.

This clonotype was picked up many times. This chain joins TRBV5-1 and TRBJ2-1; D remains ambiguous. Per germline, CDR1 SGHRS and CDR2 YFSETQ. Trimming removed 0 bases at V and 3 bases at J, with 10 bases between. The CDR3 loop spans 15 amino acids. CDR3 residues: CASSLVADHYNEQFF. The CDR3 bases are TGCGCCAGCAGCTTGGTTGCGGATCACTACAATGAGCAGTTCTTC.

This clonotype was seen ten or more times. The V call is TRBV6-6, the J call TRBJ2-2; 7 bases match TRBD1. The CDR3 totals 14 residues. The V segment lost 2 bases and the J segment 5 bases; nucleotides outside the gene matches: 2. The V gene's germline CDR1 is MNHNY and CDR2 SVGAGI (reference sequence). Here the CDR3 reads CASSYRGRTGELFF. CDR3 sequence (DNA): TGTGCCAGCAGTTACAGGGGGCGGACCGGGGAGCTGTTTTTT.

This chain connects TRBV10-3 to TRBJ1-2, with 7 nucleotides matching TRBD1. The germline V gene has CDR1 ENHRY and CDR2 SYGVKD. CDR3 length: 16 amino acids. The J segment lost 4 bases and the V segment lost 3 bases, leaving 11 bases of the junction unmatched. CDR3 amino acids: CAISDVTGVNGYGYTF. CDR3 sequence (DNA): TGTGCCATCAGTGATGTAACAGGGGTAAATGGCTATGGCTACACCTTC.

This clonotype was detected ten times or more. The chain employs TRBV10-3 and TRBJ2-3, with TRBD2 matching over 11 bases. This CDR3 has 15 amino acids. J gave up 6 bases and V 10 bases, and 12 bases lay outside the gene matches. Germline-derived CDR1 and CDR2 are ENHRY and SYGVKD. CDR3 sequence reads: CAKRKLAGEEDTQYF. CDR3 in DNA: TGTGCCAAACGCAAACTAGCGGGGGAAGAGGATACGCAGTATTTT.

This clonotype was seen repeatedly, ten times or more. The chain employs TRBV7-2 and TRBJ2-1; no clear D gene. The CDR3 extends over 13 amino acids. V was clipped by 3 bases and J by 8 bases, with 11 bases between them. Germline V gives CDR1 SGHTA, CDR2 FQGNSA. The CDR3 reads CASSFRATYEQFF. CDR3 sequence (DNA): TGTGCCAGCAGCTTCCGAGCGACGTATGAGCAGTTCTTC.

This clonotype was found many times. The rearrangement links TRBV3-1 to TRBJ2-4, with 9 bases that match TRBD2. CDR1 LGHDT and CDR2 YNNKEL come from the germline V gene (reference sequence). The CDR3 is 14 amino acids. V gave up 6 bases and J gave up 9 bases; unmatched junction bases: 9. The CDR3 DNA sequence: TGTGCCAGCAGGCGAAGCGGGGGGCCCCCCATTCAGTACTTC. As protein: CASRRSGGPPIQYF. The whole variable domain, remainder taken from reference TRBV3-1 and TRBJ2-4, is DTAVSQTPKYLVTQMGNDKSIKCEQNLGHDTMYWYKQDSKKFLKIMFSYNNKELIINETVPNRFSPKSPDKAHLNLHINSLELGDSAVYFCASRRSGGPPIQYFGAGTRLSVL.

V and J are TRBV11-2 and TRBJ1-5; D uncertain. Deletions cut 2 bases from V and 6 bases from J, with 8 bases between. Germline CDR1 and CDR2: SGHAT and FQNNGV. This CDR3 contains 13 residues. The CDR3 coding sequence is TGTGCCAGCAGCTTAAAGGGTACTCAGCCCCAGCATTTT. It yields the protein CASSLKGTQPQHF.

The gene calls are TRBV6-5 and TRBJ1-4; D gene uncertain. V lost 5 bases, J lost 6 bases, and 16 bases lay in between. CDR1 is MNHEY, CDR2 SVGAGI, per germline. The CDR3 runs 15 residues. Here the CDR3 reads CASSPDEEGDEKLFF. The CDR3 DNA reads TGTGCCAGCAGTCCGGACGAAGAGGGTGATGAAAAACTGTTTTTT.

This clonotype was picked up many times. In DNA form, the CDR3 reads TGTGCCAGCACAAGCGGGACTCAAGAGACCCAGTACTTC. It specifies CASTSGTQETQYF. The V and J genes are TRBV7-2 and TRBJ2-5; 7 positions agree with TRBD2. The junction had 4 bases not matched to a gene; V was cut back by 7 bases and J by 2 bases. CDR3 size: 13 residues. Germline CDR1 is SGHTA and CDR2 is FQGNSA.

The rearrangement joins TRBV4-1 to TRBJ1-6; D not certain. Germline values: CDR1 MGHRA, CDR2 YSYEKL. Trimming pared 0 bases from V and 9 bases from J, leaving 12 bases between. The CDR3 length is 15 residues. In DNA form, the CDR3 reads TGCGCCAGCAGCCAAGATGGTACTGAGGTTTCACCCCTCCACTTT. It yields the protein CASSQDGTEVSPLHF.

V and J are TRBV20-1 and TRBJ1-3, with 8 nucleotides matching TRBD1. The CDR3 totals 16 residues. V trimming: 0 bases; J trimming: 10 bases; junction bases outside the gene matches: 14. Per germline, CDR1 DFQATT and CDR2 SNEGSKA (reference sequence). The CDR3 sequence is CSARDQRTGSGRTIYF. In DNA, the CDR3 is TGCAGTGCTAGAGATCAAAGGACAGGGTCGGGGAGGACCATATATTTT.

This clonotype was counted many times. The gene calls are TRBV6-5 and TRBJ2-7; D gene ambiguous. The CDR3 has 16 amino acids. Germline lookup yields CDR1 MNHEY and CDR2 SVGAGI. Trimming removed 0 bases at V and 2 bases at J, with 14 bases between. This CDR3 is CASSYSRRSSPYEQYF. For the CDR3, the DNA is TGTGCCAGCAGTTACTCCCGACGGTCATCACCCTACGAGCAGTACTTC.

This sequence joins TRBV29-1 and TRBJ2-5; D ambiguous. CDR1 and CDR2 (germline): SQVTM, ANQGSEA. The V end lost 4 bases, the J end lost 4 bases, and 16 bases lay between the germline ends. The CDR3 extends over 14 amino acids. CDR3 residues: CSVGRLLLLETQYF. In DNA, the CDR3 is TGCAGCGTTGGTAGACTCCTTCTCTTAGAGACCCAGTACTTC.

The chain's CDR3 is CASSSPSRGYGYTF. The DNA for the CDR3 is TGTGCCAGCAGTTCGCCATCCCGGGGCTATGGCTACACCTTC. The chain links TRBV12-3 or TRBV12-4 to TRBJ1-2, with D unresolved. Deletions cut 4 bases from V and 4 bases from J, with 13 bases between. The CDR3 loop spans 14 amino acids.

The chain is built from TRBV6-6 and TRBJ1-6; no reliable D call. The CDR3 runs 18 residues. V shed 0 bases and J shed 2 bases, with 14 bases lying between them. Germline loops: CDR1 MNHNY, CDR2 SVGAGI (reference sequence). This chain's CDR3 is CASSYSVGKETYNSPLHF. DNA of the CDR3: TGTGCCAGCAGTTACTCGGTCGGGAAGGAAACCTATAATTCACCCCTCCACTTT.

A word on this clonotype: This may come from a read error, since a much larger clone is one base off. V usage is TRBV29-1 and J usage is TRBJ2-6, with D tentatively TRBD1 or TRBD2 (6 bases each). There are 15 residues in the CDR3. Per the germline V gene, CDR1 is SQVTM and CDR2 is ANQGSEA. Written as DNA, the CDR3 is TGCGGCGTTGTTCAGCAGGGGCGGGAGGCCAACGTCCTGACTTTC. Translating gives CGVVQQGREANVLTF. The variable domain in full, with the rest retrieved from reference TRBV29-1 and TRBJ2-6, is SAVISQKPSRDICQRGTSLTIQCQVDSQVTMMFWYRQQPGQSLTLIATANQGSEATYESGFVIDKFPISRPNLTFSTLTVSNMSPEDSSIYLCGVVQQGREANVLTFGAGSRLTVL.

This clonotype was observed at least ten times. CDR3 amino acids: CASSLDSTNTGELFF. The CDR3, as DNA: TGTGCCAGCAGTCTCGACAGTACTAACACCGGGGAGCTGTTTTTT. This chain uses TRBV6-6 with TRBJ2-2; TRBD1 is a possible D gene (5 bases). This CDR3 is 15 amino acids long. Germline V gene data show CDR1 as MNHNY and CDR2 as SVGAGI (reference sequence). Trimming shortened V by 5 bases and J by 2 bases, and 12 bases separated the two germline ends.

This chain uses TRBV29-1 with TRBJ2-1; 9 nucleotides agree with TRBD2. The CDR3 loop spans 13 amino acids. Trimming at V came to 8 bases and at J to 6 bases, leaving 8 bases not matched to a gene. CDR1 is SQVTM and CDR2 is ANQGSEA in the germline V gene. The CDR3 loop reads CSLHSGSVNEQFF. DNA of the CDR3: TGCAGCCTCCATAGCGGGAGCGTCAATGAGCAGTTCTTC.

This clonotype was observed many times. V is TRBV7-9 and J is TRBJ1-5; the D gene is possibly TRBD1 (5 bases). Germline CDR1 reads SEHNR; CDR2 reads FQNEAQ (reference sequence). V lost 2 bases and J lost 2, with 16 bases in between. The CDR3 runs to 17 residues. CDR3 DNA: TGTGCCAGCAGCTTATCGAAGGGAGGAGGGGGCAATCAGCCCCAGCATTTT. Residues: CASSLSKGGGGNQPQHF.